This T cell receptor (beta chain) was retrieved from a study of cytomegalovirus exposure and HLA in healthy donors. Study background: Genotyping showed around 80% of some 400 donors falling in the Caucasian-associated ancestry cluster.

Deletions cut 0 bases from V and 10 bases from J, with 10 bases between. The CDR3 contains 13 residues. In germline, CDR1 is ENHRY, CDR2 SYGVKD. Concerning this clone: Its antigen is undetermined.

Findings of the study overall: Solely CMV serostatus was available to characterize immune exposure. Analyzed later, association rates of TCRs varied across HLA loci, with DRB1 most and HLA-C fewest.

The PCR ran on 60 Vbeta and 13 Jbeta primers. Generated by immunoSEQ multiplex PCR, the TCRdb table keeps only in-frame clones and is missing some. The sample records tens of thousands of clones, roughly four fifths being singletons. The receptor was isolated from a man aged 45 to 65 in good health and CMV-seronegative. What was sequenced was PBMCs. V gene TRBV10-3 combines with J gene TRBJ2-1; D not certain. CDR3 coding DNA: TGTGCCATCAGTGAGTCCCTAACGAGGGAGCAGTTCTTC. As protein: CAISESLTREQFF.